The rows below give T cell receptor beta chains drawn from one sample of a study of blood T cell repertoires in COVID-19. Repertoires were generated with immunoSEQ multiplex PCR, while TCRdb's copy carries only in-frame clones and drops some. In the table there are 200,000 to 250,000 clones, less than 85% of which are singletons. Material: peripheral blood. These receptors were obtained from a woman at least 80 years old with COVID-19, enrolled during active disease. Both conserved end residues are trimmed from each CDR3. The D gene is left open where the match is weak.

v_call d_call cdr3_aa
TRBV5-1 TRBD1 ASSLETGAGGYT
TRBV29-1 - SVGFWGQRTYEQY
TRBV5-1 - ASSLDSQGTPSEQY
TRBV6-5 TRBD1 ASSYSTYRGRGHF
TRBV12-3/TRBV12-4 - ASGQNQPQH
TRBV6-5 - ASSYEGTYGYT
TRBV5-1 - ASSPGTINEKLF
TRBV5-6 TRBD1 ASSPGTGNSPLH
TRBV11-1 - ASSPMTLTDTQY
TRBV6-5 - ASREPGLVAF